One sample yielded the 23 T cell receptor beta chains listed below, sequenced in a study of T cells expressing NK-cell markers. TCRdb reprocessed the 5' RACE reads and reports one entry per CDR3 protein, with no DNA. This repertoire comprises 150,000 to 160,000 distinct CDR3 sequences; its ten largest clones make up around 35%. Material: blood T cells: a sorted CD56 or NKG2C T cell subset, CD4+ or CD8+ T cells, or bulk PBMC T cells (not recorded which). These receptors were obtained from a woman aged 50 to 65 in good health.

The genes are TRBV7-2 and TRBJ2-3; TCRdb returns TRBD2, unconfirmable since there is no DNA. This CDR3 is built from 18 residues. Germline CDR1 is SGHTA and CDR2 is FQGNSA. CDR3 region: CASSLVPVAGEGSDTQYF.

The V gene is TRBV20-1, the J gene TRBJ2-1; TCRdb names TRBD1, which stays unverified in the absence of DNA. The germline V gene has CDR1 DFQATT and CDR2 SNEGSKA (reference sequence). This CDR3 is built from 15 residues. The chain's CDR3 is CSARDRGGIGYEQFF.

The rearrangement links TRBV7-9 to TRBJ1-1; TCRdb's assignment of TRBD1 cannot be checked, as there is no DNA. The CDR3 is made up of 17 amino acids. Germline V gene sequence: CDR1 SEHNR, CDR2 FQNEAQ (reference sequence). CDR3 amino acids: CASSPLGQNTKNTEAFF.

The chain has TRBV7-9 and TRBJ2-3. This CDR3 is built from 15 residues. The V gene's germline CDR1 is SEHNR and CDR2 FQNEAQ (reference sequence). This chain's CDR3 is CASSRTVDSTDTQYF.

This chain uses TRBV11-2 with TRBJ2-1. CDR1 and CDR2 (germline): SGHAT, FQNNGV. The CDR3 length is 16 residues. CDR3 amino acids: CASSLLAGVAYNEQFF.

The V call is TRBV5-6, the J call TRBJ2-1; TCRdb's assignment of TRBD2 cannot be checked, as there is no DNA. This CDR3 contains 16 residues. Per the germline V gene, CDR1 is SGHDT and CDR2 is YYEEEE. CDR3 loop: CASSTQLAGGLDEQFF.

The chain combines TRBV5-1 with TRBJ2-7; TCRdb names TRBD1, which stays unverified in the absence of DNA. The germline V gene encodes CDR1 SGHRS and CDR2 YFSETQ. The CDR3 is 14 residues long. Here the CDR3 reads CASSYLTGSYEQYF.

This chain links TRBV29-1 with TRBJ2-6. Looked up from germline, CDR1 is SQVTM and CDR2 is ANQGSEA. This CDR3 has 13 residues. CDR3 in amino acids: CSVLVSGANVLTF.

The V call is TRBV27, the J call TRBJ1-2; as DNA is missing, the TRBD1 call by TCRdb cannot be tested. The CDR3 sequence is 11 residues long. Germline-derived CDR1 and CDR2 are MNHEY and SMNVEV (reference sequence). The CDR3 region is CASRTGEGYTF.

The chain uses TRBV20-1 and TRBJ2-7. The germline V gene has CDR1 DFQATT and CDR2 SNEGSKA (reference sequence). The CDR3 runs 15 residues. CDR3 amino acids: CSARLWSGISYEQYF.

CDR3 amino acids: CASSGGQGVNYGYTF. The chain carries TRBV19 and TRBJ1-2; the D call from TCRdb, TRBD1, cannot be confirmed without DNA. The germline V gene has CDR1 LNHDA and CDR2 SQIVND (reference sequence). This CDR3 region has 15 residues.

The V gene is TRBV12-3 or TRBV12-4, the J gene TRBJ1-4. The CDR3 covers 13 residues. The CDR3 sequence is CATTAAEDEKLFF.

The rearrangement uses TRBV10-3 and TRBJ2-1; the TCRdb D gene call, TRBD1, has no DNA to confirm it. There are 16 residues in the CDR3. Germline V CDR1 and CDR2: ENHRY, SYGVKD. The CDR3 loop is CAISPRRAGPYNEQFF.

The rearrangement joins TRBV4-1 to TRBJ2-2; absent DNA, TCRdb's TRBD2 call cannot be checked. Germline V gene data show CDR1 as MGHRA and CDR2 as YSYEKL. This CDR3 spans 17 amino acids. Here the CDR3 reads CASSQDRAGGPVGELFF.

The V call is TRBV9, the J call TRBJ2-3. The length of the CDR3 is 16 residues. The germline V gene has CDR1 SGDLS and CDR2 YYNGEE. Here the CDR3 reads CASTHTLAASTDTQYF. Supplemented by reference TRBV9 and TRBJ2-3, the full variable domain reads DSGVTQTPKHLITATGQRVTLRCSPRSGDLSVYWYQQSLDQGLQFLIQYYNGEERAKGNILERFSAQQFPDLHSELNLSSLELGDSALYFCASTHTLAASTDTQYFGPGTRLTVL.

The chain is built from TRBV15 and TRBJ2-1; TCRdb picks TRBD2, but there is no DNA to check that call. Germline V CDR1 and CDR2: LNHNV, YYDKDF (reference sequence). The CDR3 is made up of 16 amino acids. This CDR3 is CATSDPATSGTYEQFF.

The CDR3 is CASSQIQGGETQYF. V usage is TRBV4-1 and J usage is TRBJ2-5; TCRdb calls TRBD1, which cannot be checked without DNA. Germline CDR1 MGHRA, CDR2 YSYEKL. This CDR3 region has 14 residues.

V gene TRBV4-1 combines with J gene TRBJ2-1. CDR3 length: 15 residues. CDR1 and CDR2 (germline): MGHRA, YSYEKL. The CDR3 sequence is CASSQVMSPGQKQFF.

The rearrangement links TRBV29-1 to TRBJ1-1; the TRBD1 assignment by TCRdb is unverifiable without DNA. The CDR3 spans 13 residues. Germline V gene sequence: CDR1 SQVTM, CDR2 ANQGSEA. CDR3: CSGRTGLNTEAFF. The complete variable domain, with remaining parts taken from reference TRBV29-1 and TRBJ1-1, reads SAVISQKPSRDICQRGTSLTIQCQVDSQVTMMFWYRQQPGQSLTLIATANQGSEATYESGFVIDKFPISRPNLTFSTLTVSNMSPEDSSIYLCSGRTGLNTEAFFGQGTRLTVV.

The chain has TRBV3-1 and TRBJ2-3; TCRdb returns TRBD1, unconfirmable since there is no DNA. CDR3 length: 14 residues. CDR1 is LGHDT, CDR2 YNNKEL, per germline (reference sequence). This chain's CDR3 is CASHYRGETDTQYF.

The chain has TRBV5-1 and TRBJ2-1; the D gene TCRdb calls, TRBD2, cannot be checked with no DNA. This CDR3 has 15 residues. Germline lookup yields CDR1 SGHRS and CDR2 YFSETQ. The CDR3 loop reads CASSLGAGRYNEQFF.

V usage is TRBV6-6 and J usage is TRBJ2-1; no DNA is available, so the TRBD2 call from TCRdb remains unchecked. This CDR3 is 16 amino acids long. Germline V gene lookup returns CDR1 MNHNY and CDR2 SVGAGI (reference sequence). The CDR3 spells CASSNRTSGPYNEQFF.

The chain joins TRBV27 to TRBJ2-1; TCRdb proposes TRBD2, but this gene call is untestable without DNA. The CDR3 runs 15 residues. Germline lookup yields CDR1 MNHEY and CDR2 SMNVEV (reference sequence). The CDR3 protein is CASSLAGWSYNEQFF.